These 9 T cell receptor beta chains were all obtained from the same sample, sequenced in a study of blood T cell repertoires in COVID-19. The method was immunoSEQ multiplex PCR; TCRdb's version includes in-frame clones alone and lacks a portion of them. The data hold fewer than 250,000 clones, with more than 75% observed a single time. Material for sequencing was PBMCs or T cells enriched from blood (not recorded which). The origin of the receptors is a woman between 45 and 60 years old who had recovered from COVID-19.

On this clone: The sample contains more than one DNA sequence encoding this CDR3. The chain joins TRBV4-1 to TRBJ2-7; 9 bases align to TRBD1. This CDR3 is 15 amino acids long. V lost 3 bases and J lost 3; bases outside the gene matches: 6. Germline V gene sequence: CDR1 MGHRA, CDR2 YSYEKL. CDR3 loop: CASSQAGTGLYEQYF. The DNA of the CDR3 is TGCGCCAGCAGCCAGGCCGGGACAGGGCTCTACGAGCAGTACTTC.

This clone was seen just once. The chain combines TRBV4-1 with TRBJ2-2, with TRBD1 matching 7 bases. The J segment lost 1 base and the V segment lost 1 base, leaving 6 bases of the junction unmatched. Germline CDR1 MGHRA, CDR2 YSYEKL. This CDR3 is built from 17 residues. Here the CDR3 reads CASSQVVDRVNTGELFF. CDR3 nucleotides: TGCGCCAGCAGCCAAGTAGTAGACAGGGTGAACACCGGGGAGCTGTTTTTT.

This clone was observed once. This chain uses TRBV6-5 with TRBJ2-3, with D possibly matching TRBD1 (6 bases). The CDR3 has 15 residues. V lost 4 bases and J 3 bases, leaving 14 bases between the germline ends. Looked up from germline, CDR1 is MNHEY and CDR2 is SVGAGI. This chain's CDR3 is CASSSWTEVTDTQYF. The DNA for the CDR3 is TGTGCCAGCAGTTCCTGGACAGAGGTTACAGATACGCAGTATTTT.

The rearrangement joins TRBV6-5 to TRBJ2-6, with D tentatively TRBD2 (6 bases). The CDR3 has 11 amino acids. V was pared by 6 bases and J by 12 bases, with 9 bases between. Per germline, CDR1 MNHEY and CDR2 SVGAGI. This CDR3 reads CASRRGGVLTF. The CDR3 coding sequence is TGTGCCAGCAGGCGGGGAGGCGTCCTGACTTTC.

The chain couples TRBV6-5 to TRBJ2-1, with TRBD2 matching over 12 bases. The V gene end was trimmed by 8 bases and the J gene end by 8 bases; junction bases not matched to a gene: 4. This CDR3 is 13 amino acids long. The germline CDR1 and CDR2 sequences are MNHEY and SVGAGI. The CDR3 loop reads CASLAGGLYEQFF. The CDR3 DNA is TGTGCCAGCCTAGCGGGGGGGCTTTATGAGCAGTTCTTC.

CDR3 DNA sequence: TGTGCCAGCGGACCAGGGGGCACCCATGGCTACACCTTC. It specifies CASGPGGTHGYTF. This chain joins TRBV11-2 and TRBJ1-2; 8 bases are a match to TRBD1. Germline V gene sequence: CDR1 SGHAT, CDR2 FQNNGV. CDR3 length: 13 residues. After removal of 8 bases from V and 6 bases from J, the junction contained 8 bases not matched to a gene.

This sequence joins TRBV28 and TRBJ1-4, with D maybe TRBD1 (6 bases). From germline, CDR1 is MDHEN and CDR2 SYDVKM. The CDR3 sequence is 15 residues long. With 9 bases removed from V and 3 bases from J, the gap between germline ends came to 17 bases. CDR3 sequence (DNA): TGTGCCAGTAAAAATGGGGGGGCAGCTAATGAAAAACTGTTTTTT. It codes for CASKNGGAANEKLFF.

The chain recombines TRBV7-3 with TRBJ2-3; D unclear. CDR1 and CDR2 from the germline V gene are SGHTA and FQGTGA. This CDR3 region has 14 residues. V dropped 0 bases and J dropped 2 bases, with 6 bases sitting between them. The CDR3 nucleotides read TGTGCCAGCAGCTTAACCCCCTCCACAGATACGCAGTATTTT. Translating gives CASSLTPSTDTQYF.

The rearrangement links TRBV18 to TRBJ1-2; maybe TRBD1 (6 bases). The CDR3 loop spans 15 amino acids. The V end was cut by 3 bases, the J end by 2 bases, with 13 bases between. Germline V gives CDR1 KGHSH, CDR2 LQKENI. DNA of the CDR3: TGTGCCAGCTCACCTTCCCAGACAGGAAACTATGGCTACACCTTC. It specifies CASSPSQTGNYGYTF.